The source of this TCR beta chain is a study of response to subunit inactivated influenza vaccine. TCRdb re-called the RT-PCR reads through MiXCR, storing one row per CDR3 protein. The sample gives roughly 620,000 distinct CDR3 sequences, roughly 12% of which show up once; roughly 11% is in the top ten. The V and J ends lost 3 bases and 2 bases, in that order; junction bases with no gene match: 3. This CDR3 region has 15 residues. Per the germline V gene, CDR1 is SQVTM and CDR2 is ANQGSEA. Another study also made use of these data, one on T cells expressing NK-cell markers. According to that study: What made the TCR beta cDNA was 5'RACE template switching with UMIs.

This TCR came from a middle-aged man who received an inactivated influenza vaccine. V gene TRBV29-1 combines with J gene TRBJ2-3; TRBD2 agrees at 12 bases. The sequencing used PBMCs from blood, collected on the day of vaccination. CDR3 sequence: CSVDTSGGNTDTQYF. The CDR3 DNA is TGCAGCGTTGACACTAGCGGGGGGAACACAGATACGCAGTATTTT.